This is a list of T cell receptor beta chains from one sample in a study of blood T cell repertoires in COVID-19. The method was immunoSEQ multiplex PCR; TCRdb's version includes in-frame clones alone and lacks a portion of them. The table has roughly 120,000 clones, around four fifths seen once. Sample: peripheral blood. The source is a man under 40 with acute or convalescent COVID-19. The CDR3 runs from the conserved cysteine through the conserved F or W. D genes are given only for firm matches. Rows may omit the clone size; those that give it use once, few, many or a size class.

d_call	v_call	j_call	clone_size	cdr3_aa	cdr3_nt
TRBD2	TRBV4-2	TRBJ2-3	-	CASSQRSGGVGDTQYF	TGTGCCAGCAGCCAGCGTTCGGGGGGGGTAGGAGATACGCAGTATTTT
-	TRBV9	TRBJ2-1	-	CASSVGVLVNEQFF	TGTGCCAGCAGCGTAGGTGTCCTAGTTAATGAGCAGTTCTTC
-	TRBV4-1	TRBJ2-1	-	CASQEGIQYNEQFF	TGCGCCAGCCAGGAGGGGATTCAGTACAATGAGCAGTTCTTC
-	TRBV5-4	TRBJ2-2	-	CASSLGGHGGPGELFF	TGTGCCAGCAGCTTGGGAGGGCATGGAGGTCCCGGGGAGCTGTTTTTT
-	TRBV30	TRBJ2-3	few	CAWKVSLGTDTQYF	TGTGCCTGGAAAGTGAGTCTCGGCACAGATACGCAGTATTTT
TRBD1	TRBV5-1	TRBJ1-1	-	CASSITGTGSLNTEAFF	TGCGCCAGCAGCATCACCGGGACAGGATCTTTGAACACTGAAGCTTTCTTT
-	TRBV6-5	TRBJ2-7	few	CASSLGQYSYEQYF	TGTGCCAGCAGTTTAGGACAGTACTCCTACGAGCAGTACTTC
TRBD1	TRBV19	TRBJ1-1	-	CASSTLSGTGRGTEAFF	TGTGCCAGTAGTACACTCTCAGGGACAGGGAGGGGCACTGAAGCTTTCTTT
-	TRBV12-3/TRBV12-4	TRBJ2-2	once	CASSWHTGELFF	TGTGCCAGCAGTTGGCACACCGGGGAGCTGTTTTTT
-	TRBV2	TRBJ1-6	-	CASSESRGSNSPLHF	TGTGCCAGCAGTGAAAGCAGGGGTAGCAATTCACCCCTCCACTTT
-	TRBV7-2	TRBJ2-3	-	CASSLASQGRTDTQYF	TGTGCCAGCAGCTTAGCGAGTCAGGGAAGGACAGATACGCAGTATTTT
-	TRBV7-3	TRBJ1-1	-	CASSLKGLPSGSIAFF	TGTGCCAGCAGCTTAAAGGGACTGCCTTCGGGGAGTATAGCTTTCTTT
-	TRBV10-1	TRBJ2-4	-	CDYRAAKNIQYF	TGCGACTACAGGGCAGCCAAAAACATTCAGTACTTC
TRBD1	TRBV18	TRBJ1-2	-	CASSQTGTGSDGYTF	TGTGCCAGCTCACAAACCGGGACAGGGTCCGATGGCTACACCTTC
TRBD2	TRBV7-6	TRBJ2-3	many	CASGGPGLAGSDTQYF	TGTGCCAGCGGGGGGCCGGGACTAGCGGGATCAGATACGCAGTATTTT
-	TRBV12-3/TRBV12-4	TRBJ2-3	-	CASTKLNTQYF	TGTGCCAGCACCAAACTTAATACGCAGTATTTT
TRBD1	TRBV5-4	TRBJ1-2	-	CASSYGQEGAYGYTF	TGTGCCAGCAGTTATGGACAGGAAGGGGCCTATGGCTACACCTTC
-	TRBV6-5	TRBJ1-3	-	CASRITGTSGNTIYF	TGTGCCAGCAGGATTACAGGGACCTCTGGAAACACCATATATTTT